This passage covers 28 T cell receptor beta chains from one sample sequenced in a study of low-dose radiotherapy and immunotherapy resistance in tumors. Covering alpha and beta chains, TRAV- and TRBV-specific primers were used for the first-strand cDNA. TCR amplification used 20 PCR cycles, a constant-region primer and a V-primer adapter. One entry per CDR3 protein results from TCRdb running MiXCR on the reads. The data contain approximately 9,700 distinct CDR3 sequences, about 41% of them singletons. Receptor source: a human donor with advanced metastatic prostate, ovarian, gallbladder or colorectal cancer (not recorded which). This table probably holds off-target reads from a library built for another chain.

The chain links TRBV14 to TRBJ2-4; D gene unclear. Germline V gives CDR1 SGHDN, CDR2 FVKESK. This CDR3 is built from 16 residues. Deletions cut 0 bases from V and 0 bases from J, with 9 bases between. The CDR3 coding sequence is TGTGCCAGCAGCCAAGACCCGGTTAGAGCCAAAAACATTCAGTACTTC. Encoded protein: CASSQDPVRAKNIQYF.

This clonotype is termed medium-sized (0.01 to 0.1%). The CDR3 region is CASSYSGTGELFF. The CDR3 DNA sequence: TGTGCCAGCAGTTACTCCGGCACCGGGGAGCTGTTTTTT. The chain recombines TRBV6-6 with TRBJ2-2; D gene uncertain. The V gene lost 0 bases and the J gene lost 4 bases, with 3 bases spanning the gap. The CDR3 totals 13 residues. The germline gives CDR1 MNHNY, CDR2 SVGAGI (reference sequence).

The chain couples TRBV7-6 to TRBJ2-2; 9 bases map to TRBD1. The CDR3 extends over 16 amino acids. From germline, CDR1 is SGHVS and CDR2 FNYEAQ. V gave up 7 bases and J gave up 1 base; unmatched junction bases: 7. The CDR3 DNA reads as TGTGCCAGCAAAATACAGGGGGCTCGGAACACCGGGGAGCTGTTTTTT. Amino acids: CASKIQGARNTGELFF.

V usage is TRBV6-6 and J usage is TRBJ2-1; 10 bases are shared with TRBD2. The length of the CDR3 is 15 residues. After removal of 4 bases from V and 3 bases from J, the junction contained 3 bases not matched to a gene. Germline V gives CDR1 MNHNY, CDR2 SVGAGI (reference sequence). Written as DNA, the CDR3 is TGTGCCAGCAGTTCACTAGCGGGAAGCTACAATGAGCAGTTCTTC. This encodes CASSSLAGSYNEQFF.

The chain recombines TRBV6-2 or TRBV6-3 with TRBJ1-2; 9 bases fit TRBD1. This CDR3 comprises 15 residues. Germline V gene data show CDR1 as MNHEY and CDR2 as SVGEGT. Trimming cost V 5 bases and J 4 bases; bases outside gene matches: 8. CDR3 protein: CASSEATGGGYGYTF. The CDR3 nucleotides read TGTGCCAGCAGTGAAGCAACAGGGGGCGGCTATGGCTACACCTTC.

The genes are TRBV7-2 and TRBJ2-5, with TRBD2 matching over 16 bases. Germline CDR1 and CDR2: SGHTA and FQGNSA. With 5 bases clipped from V and 4 bases from J, the junction kept 10 bases outside the gene matches. CDR3 length: 18 residues. CDR3 protein: CASSNTGTSGGAIETQYF. In DNA, the CDR3 is TGTGCCAGCAGCAACACCGGGACTAGCGGGGGGGCCATAGAGACCCAGTACTTC.

This clonotype has a handful of counts. This chain connects TRBV27 to TRBJ1-5, with 7 bases lining up with TRBD1. Per the germline V gene, CDR1 is MNHEY and CDR2 is SMNVEV (reference sequence). V lost 5 bases to trimming and J lost 7 bases; unmatched junction nucleotides: 11. The CDR3 contains 15 residues. Here the CDR3 DNA reads TGTGCCAGCAGTCAAACAGGGGTTCCCAACCAGCCCCAGCATTTT. This codes for CASSQTGVPNQPQHF.

This clonotype has just a few counts. The chain couples TRBV5-1 to TRBJ2-1, with 13 bases lining up with TRBD2. The CDR3 contains 16 residues. Trimming cost V 4 bases and J 6 bases; bases outside gene matches: 7. CDR1 is SGHRS, CDR2 YFSETQ, per germline. The CDR3 here is CASSPPGTSGINEQFF. In DNA form, the CDR3 reads TGCGCCAGCAGCCCCCCCGGGACTAGCGGGATCAATGAGCAGTTCTTC.

V usage is TRBV7-2 and J usage is TRBJ2-5; a weak D match, TRBD1 (5 bases). CDR1 is SGHTA and CDR2 is FQGNSA in the germline V gene. Trimming took off 1 base at V and 6 bases at J, with 15 bases between the two ends. The CDR3 contains 15 residues. CDR3 amino acids: CASSLGGGSPKTQYF. The DNA for the CDR3 is TGTGCCAGCAGCTTAGGGGGCGGTTCTCCAAAGACCCAGTACTTC.

This clonotype was seen a single time. The V and J genes are TRBV6-4 and TRBJ1-1, with 9 bases identical to TRBD1. The ends lost 8 bases at V and 2 bases at J; junction bases unmatched: 6. Germline CDR1 and CDR2: MRHNA and SNTAGT. CDR3 length: 14 residues. CDR3 sequence (DNA): TGTGCCAGCGGATCGGGACAGGGAAACACTGAAGCTTTCTTT. Its translation is CASGSGQGNTEAFF.

The table lists this clonotype with a few counts. DNA of the CDR3: TGTGCCAGTAGGGCACGGGTCAATAGCAATCAGCCCCAGCATTTT. Its translation: CASRARVNSNQPQHF. The chain uses TRBV19 and TRBJ1-5; D not certain. The CDR3 has 15 amino acids. Trimming took 6 bases from V and 0 from J, leaving 12 bases between them. Germline V lookup: CDR1 LNHDA, CDR2 SQIVND (reference sequence).

The chain recombines TRBV29-1 with TRBJ2-7; 11 bases align to TRBD1. The CDR3 spans 14 residues. Trimming at V came to 1 base and at J to 7 bases, leaving 6 bases not matched to a gene. In germline, CDR1 is SQVTM, CDR2 ANQGSEA. Here the CDR3 DNA reads TGCAGCGTTGAAGTAGGACAGGGGGCTGGTGAGCAGTACTTC. Translation: CSVEVGQGAGEQYF.

This clonotype was detected a few times. The gene calls are TRBV5-5 and TRBJ2-5; D remains ambiguous. The CDR3 sequence is 16 residues long. Germline V gives CDR1 SGHKS, CDR2 YYEKEE (reference sequence). V dropped 4 bases and J dropped 5 bases, with 21 bases sitting between them. The CDR3 protein is CASSPHPTSVGETQYF. In DNA, the CDR3 is TGTGCCAGCAGCCCACATCCGACATCGGTCGGGGAGACCCAGTACTTC. Combining the CDR3 with reference TRBV5-5 and TRBJ2-5 gives the whole variable domain DAGVTQSPTHLIKTRGQQVTLRCSPISGHKSVSWYQQVLGQGPQFIFQYYEKEERGRGNFPDRFSARQFPNYSSELNVNALLLGDSALYLCASSPHPTSVGETQYFGPGTRLLVL.

J is TRBJ1-1 and V is TRBV25-1; perhaps TRBD1 as D (5 bases). Trimming took 8 bases from V and 4 from J, leaving 14 bases between them. CDR1 and CDR2 from the germline V gene are MGHDK and SYGVNS. CDR3 length: 13 residues. The CDR3 spells CASATSGGTEAFF. CDR3 in DNA: TGTGCCAGCGCCACCTCGGGGGGCACTGAAGCTTTCTTT.

There are a few counts of this clonotype. The chain joins TRBV28 to TRBJ2-4; D may be TRBD2 (6 bases). The CDR3 totals 16 residues. The germline gives CDR1 MDHEN, CDR2 SYDVKM. V was clipped by 4 bases and J by 7 bases, with 20 bases between them. This chain's CDR3 is CASSSQSPGGGNIQYF. CDR3 nucleotides: TGTGCCAGCAGTTCCCAGTCCCCCGGGGGTGGTAACATTCAGTACTTC.

The chain has TRBV3-1 and TRBJ1-4, with D unclear. Trimming removed 0 bases at V and 7 bases at J, with 12 bases between. CDR3 length: 15 amino acids. CDR1 is LGHDT and CDR2 is YNNKEL in the germline V gene (reference sequence). For the CDR3, the DNA is TGTGCCAGCAGCCAAGAATTCGGGCAGAGTGAAAAACTGTTTTTT. Amino acids: CASSQEFGQSEKLFF.

This clonotype was found a few times. This rearrangement joins TRBV9 to TRBJ2-7; the match to TRBD2 covers 8 bases. V shed 0 bases and J 6 bases; nucleotides not matched to a gene: 8. CDR1 is SGDLS, CDR2 YYNGEE, per germline. This CDR3 spans 15 amino acids. CDR3 nucleotide sequence: TGTGCCAGCAGCGTAGGGTTTCAAGCGGGAGCCGAGCAGTACTTC. Translation gives CASSVGFQAGAEQYF. The variable domain in full, completed from reference TRBV9 and TRBJ2-7, reads DSGVTQTPKHLITATGQRVTLRCSPRSGDLSVYWYQQSLDQGLQFLIQYYNGEERAKGNILERFSAQQFPDLHSELNLSSLELGDSALYFCASSVGFQAGAEQYFGPGTRLTVT.

This clonotype was seen a handful of times. The chain has TRBV3-1 and TRBJ2-5, with 8 positions matching TRBD2. The trim removed 4 bases at V and 9 bases at J, leaving 10 bases unmatched. This CDR3 has 14 amino acids. CDR1 and CDR2 (germline): LGHDT, YNNKEL (reference sequence). The CDR3 loop is CASSPGGTSKAQYF. The CDR3 region has the DNA TGTGCCAGCAGCCCGGGCGGGACTAGTAAGGCCCAGTACTTC.

The genes are TRBV6-6 and TRBJ2-3; no definite D call. This CDR3 spans 16 amino acids. Per the germline V gene, CDR1 is MNHNY and CDR2 is SVGAGI (reference sequence). V gave up 2 bases and J gave up 0 bases, with 12 bases separating them. The CDR3 coding sequence is TGTGCCAGCAGTTACCAACTGGGTAGGAGCACAGATACGCAGTATTTT. Amino acids: CASSYQLGRSTDTQYF.

J is TRBJ2-7 and V is TRBV7-9; 10 bases align to TRBD2. The germline V gene has CDR1 SEHNR and CDR2 FQNEAQ (reference sequence). The ends lost 7 bases at V and 0 bases at J; junction bases unmatched: 0. The CDR3 consists of 13 residues. The CDR3 loop reads CASTSGSSYEQYF. The CDR3 DNA reads TGTGCCAGCACTAGCGGGAGCTCCTACGAGCAGTACTTC.

The rearrangement uses TRBV13 and TRBJ1-3, with D unclear. V lost 7 bases and J 2 bases, leaving 9 bases between the germline ends. The CDR3 is 13 residues long. Germline CDR1 PRHDT, CDR2 FYEKMQ (reference sequence). The CDR3: CASNVGTGNTIYF. The CDR3, as DNA: TGTGCCAGCAACGTCGGTACTGGAAACACCATATATTTT.

V gene TRBV29-1 combines with J gene TRBJ2-5, with D uncertain. CDR3 length: 13 amino acids. V lost 5 bases and J lost 3, with 13 bases in between. Germline V gives CDR1 SQVTM, CDR2 ANQGSEA. CDR3 sequence reads: CSVHLLGKETQYF. The CDR3 coding sequence is TGCAGCGTTCACCTACTCGGAAAAGAGACCCAGTACTTC.

V is TRBV5-1 and J is TRBJ2-1; TRBD1 matches at 8 bases. From germline, CDR1 is SGHRS and CDR2 YFSETQ. With V trimmed by 3 bases and J by 7 bases, 9 bases remained unmatched. CDR3 length equals 15 residues. Here the CDR3 DNA reads TGCGCCAGCAGCTCGGCAGGACAGGGCCTGAATGAGCAGTTCTTC. This translates into CASSSAGQGLNEQFF.

The chain joins TRBV28 to TRBJ1-5; TRBD1 matches 7 bases. The V gene end was trimmed by 5 bases and the J gene end by 3 bases; junction bases not matched to a gene: 7. The V gene's germline CDR1 is MDHEN and CDR2 SYDVKM. The CDR3 loop spans 15 amino acids. CDR3 residues: CASSTPTGDNQPQHF. In DNA, the CDR3 is TGTGCCAGCAGTACACCTACAGGGGACAATCAGCCCCAGCATTTT.

The gene calls are TRBV7-2 and TRBJ2-5; 11 bases match TRBD1. This CDR3 comprises 17 residues. Unmatched junction bases numbered 15, after V lost 5 bases and J lost 7 bases. CDR1 is SGHTA, CDR2 FQGNSA, per germline. CDR3: CASSTPGDRGTSRTQYF. The CDR3 DNA follows: TGTGCCAGCAGCACACCTGGGGACAGGGGGACCTCACGGACCCAGTACTTC.

This clonotype was detected a few times. The gene calls are TRBV28 and TRBJ2-5; possible D gene TRBD1, 6 bases. The CDR3 has 16 amino acids. Germline loops: CDR1 MDHEN, CDR2 SYDVKM. V was cut by 3 bases and J by 2 bases, with 16 bases left in between. The CDR3 loop reads CASSLYRVGSQETQYF. The DNA of the CDR3 is TGTGCCAGCAGTTTGTACAGGGTAGGGAGTCAAGAGACCCAGTACTTC.

This clonotype was observed a handful of times. The chain joins TRBV7-8 to TRBJ2-7; 8 bases are a match to TRBD2. This CDR3 comprises 14 residues. The junction had 5 bases not matched to a gene; V was cut back by 5 bases and J by 2 bases. The germline CDR1 and CDR2 sequences are SGHVS and FQNEAQ. The DNA of the CDR3 is TGTGCCAGCAGCGGGATGGGACTAGCCTACGAGCAGTACTTC. This translates into CASSGMGLAYEQYF.

The rearrangement links TRBV29-1 to TRBJ1-1; TRBD1 matches 9 bases. CDR3 length equals 14 residues. V trimming: 5 bases; J trimming: 5 bases; junction bases outside the gene matches: 9. Germline loops: CDR1 SQVTM, CDR2 ANQGSEA. The CDR3 spells CSVNRGQGGTEAFF. For the CDR3, the DNA is TGCAGCGTTAACCGGGGACAGGGTGGTACTGAAGCTTTCTTT. The complete variable domain, with remaining parts taken from reference TRBV29-1 and TRBJ1-1, reads SAVISQKPSRDICQRGTSLTIQCQVDSQVTMMFWYRQQPGQSLTLIATANQGSEATYESGFVIDKFPISRPNLTFSTLTVSNMSPEDSSIYLCSVNRGQGGTEAFFGQGTRLTVV.